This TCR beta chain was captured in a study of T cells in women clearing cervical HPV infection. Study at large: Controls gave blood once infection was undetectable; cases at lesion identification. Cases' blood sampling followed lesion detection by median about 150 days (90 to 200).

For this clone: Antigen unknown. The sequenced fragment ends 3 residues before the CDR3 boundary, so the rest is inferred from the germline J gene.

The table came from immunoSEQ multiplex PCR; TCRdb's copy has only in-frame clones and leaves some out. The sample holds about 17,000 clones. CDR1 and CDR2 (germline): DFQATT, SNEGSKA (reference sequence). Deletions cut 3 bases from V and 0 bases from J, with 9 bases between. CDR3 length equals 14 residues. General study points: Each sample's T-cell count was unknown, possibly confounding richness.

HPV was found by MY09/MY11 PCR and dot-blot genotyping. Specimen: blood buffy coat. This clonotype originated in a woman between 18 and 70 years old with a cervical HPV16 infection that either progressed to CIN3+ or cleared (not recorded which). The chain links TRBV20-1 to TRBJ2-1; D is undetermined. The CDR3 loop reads CSASNPGSYNEQFF. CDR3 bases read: TGCAGTGCTAGTAATCCGGGCTCCTACAATGAG.